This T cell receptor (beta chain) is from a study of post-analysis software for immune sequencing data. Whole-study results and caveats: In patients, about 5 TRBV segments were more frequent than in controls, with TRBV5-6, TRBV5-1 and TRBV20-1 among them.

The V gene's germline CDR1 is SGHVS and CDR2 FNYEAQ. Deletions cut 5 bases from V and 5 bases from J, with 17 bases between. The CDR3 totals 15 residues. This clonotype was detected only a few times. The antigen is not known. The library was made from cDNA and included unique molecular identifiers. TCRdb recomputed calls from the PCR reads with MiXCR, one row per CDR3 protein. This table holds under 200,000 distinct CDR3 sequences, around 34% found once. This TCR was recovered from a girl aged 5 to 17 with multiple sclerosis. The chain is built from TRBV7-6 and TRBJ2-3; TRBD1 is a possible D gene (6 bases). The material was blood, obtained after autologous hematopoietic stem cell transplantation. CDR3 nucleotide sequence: TGTGCCAGCAGCCCCCCTAGGGGGTCCATAGATACGCAGTATTTT. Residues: CASSPPRGSIDTQYF.